This T cell receptor (beta chain) derives from a study of regulatory T cells in long-lasting Graves disease. This clonotype has a count of ten or more. The target antigen is unknown. Notes on the study in general: Only a small sample size was used, which may have cut accuracy.

In building TCR beta libraries, iRepertoire HTBI primers were used together with Arm-PCR of CDR3 regions. TCRdb re-called the multiplex PCR reads through MiXCR, storing one row per CDR3 protein. The repertoire holds more than 300,000 distinct CDR3 sequences, about 17% seen once, with just over 20% in the top ten. CDR1 is SNHLY, CDR2 FYNNEI, per germline. The CDR3 extends over 14 amino acids. The V and J ends lost 6 bases and 10 bases respectively, with 21 bases between them. Described time point: newly diagnosed GD, antithyroid drugs for less than 3 months. PBMCs were the source of the RNA used for TCR sequencing. Enrollment of patients was through an endocrinology department in Xi'an, China. This sample was also put to use in a study of T cells in Graves' hyperthyroidism and ophthalmopathy.

Sequenced here: peripheral blood mononuclear cells (PBMCs), sampled at new diagnosis, from a patient treated with antithyroid drugs. This TCR derives from a woman under 30 with Graves disease. The chain joins TRBV2 to TRBJ1-2; D uncertain. In DNA, the CDR3 is TGTGCCAGCAGGGGAATAAGCTACGAGCCGAACTACACCTTC. As protein: CASRGISYEPNYTF.